This T cell receptor (beta chain) was identified during a study of CD8 T cells in ankylosing spondylitis. General study results and limits: CD8+ disease-linked clones were present at relatively low frequencies in blood. A number of the motif variants had already been described in reactive arthritis synovial fluid and blood.

This clonotype was seen repeatedly, ten times or more. Its target is unknown. Preparation of TCR beta libraries was done by quantitative 5'-RACE with molecular barcodes. Via MiXCR, TCRdb re-called the 5' RACE reads, giving one row per CDR3 protein. This table has some 340,000 distinct CDR3 sequences, 14% to 15% appearing once. CDR3 length: 17 amino acids. From germline, CDR1 is DFQATT and CDR2 SNEGSKA (reference sequence). The V and J ends lost 1 base and 5 bases, in that order; junction bases with no gene match: 9. The chain employs TRBV20-1 and TRBJ2-3, with 13 nucleotides matching TRBD2. Sequencing used blood, either unsorted or a sorted T cell fraction (not recorded which). This receptor was identified in a male donor with ankylosing spondylitis or in good health (not recorded which). Written as DNA, the CDR3 is TGCAGTGCTAGAGCAACTAGCGGGGGGGCCTATCGAGATACGCAGTATTTT. Protein: CSARATSGGAYRDTQYF.